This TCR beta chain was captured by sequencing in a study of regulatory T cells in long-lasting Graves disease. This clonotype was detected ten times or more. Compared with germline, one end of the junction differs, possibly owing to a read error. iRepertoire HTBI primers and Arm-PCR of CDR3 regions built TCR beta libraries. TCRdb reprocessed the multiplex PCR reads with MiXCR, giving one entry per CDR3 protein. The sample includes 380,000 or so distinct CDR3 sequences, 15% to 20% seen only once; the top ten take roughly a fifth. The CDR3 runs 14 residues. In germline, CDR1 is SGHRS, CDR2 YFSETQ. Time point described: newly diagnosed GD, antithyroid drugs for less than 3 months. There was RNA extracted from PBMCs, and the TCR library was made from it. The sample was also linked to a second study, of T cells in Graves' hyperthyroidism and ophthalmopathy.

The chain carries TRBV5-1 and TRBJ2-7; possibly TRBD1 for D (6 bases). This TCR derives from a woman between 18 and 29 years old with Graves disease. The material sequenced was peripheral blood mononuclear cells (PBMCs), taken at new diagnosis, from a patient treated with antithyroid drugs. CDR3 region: CAGSLGGQLYEQYF. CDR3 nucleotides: TGCGCCGGCAGCCTTGGGGGACAACTCTACGAGCAGTACTTC.